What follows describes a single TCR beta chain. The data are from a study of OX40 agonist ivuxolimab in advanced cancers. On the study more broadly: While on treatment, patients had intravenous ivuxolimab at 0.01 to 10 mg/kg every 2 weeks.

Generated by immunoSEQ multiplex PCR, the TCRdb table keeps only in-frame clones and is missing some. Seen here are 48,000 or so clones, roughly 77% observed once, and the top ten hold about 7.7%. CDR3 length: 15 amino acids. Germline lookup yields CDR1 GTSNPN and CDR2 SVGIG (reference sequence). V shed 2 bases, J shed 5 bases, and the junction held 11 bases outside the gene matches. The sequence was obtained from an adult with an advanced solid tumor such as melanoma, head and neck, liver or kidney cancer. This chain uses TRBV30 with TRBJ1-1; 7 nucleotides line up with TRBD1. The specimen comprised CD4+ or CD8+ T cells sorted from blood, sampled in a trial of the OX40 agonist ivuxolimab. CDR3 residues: CAWSPHPGGGTEAFF. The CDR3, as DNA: TGTGCCTGGAGTCCCCACCCAGGGGGAGGTACTGAAGCTTTCTTT.